The 17 T cell receptor beta chains listed next were all sequenced from one sample in a study of vaccination effects on CD4 cells after COVID-19. CD4+ T cells specific for antigen were expanded with viral peptide pools by the ViraFEST assay before sequencing. Upon completion of about 10 days in culture, CD4+ T cells were isolated. Each participant was given two doses of one vaccine (BNT162b2 or mRNA-1273). These receptors' targets are unknown. Measured with immunoSEQ multiplex PCR; TCRdb has only the in-frame clones, and not every one. The data contain roughly 46,000 clones, about four fifths of them singletons. The sample was CD4+ T cells from PBMCs cultured with HCoV-OC43 spike peptides, taken after COVID-19 vaccination. The subset was: HCoV-OC43 spike overlapping peptide pool stimulation. The source is a human donor who received a COVID-19 vaccine.

This sequence joins TRBV6-5 and TRBJ2-7; 8 positions agree with TRBD2. This CDR3 contains 15 residues. Germline V gene data show CDR1 as MNHEY and CDR2 as SVGAGI. The J segment lost 6 bases and the V segment lost 10 bases, leaving 17 bases of the junction unmatched. The CDR3 reads CATQVPGLDSREQYF. CDR3 nucleotides: TGTGCCACCCAAGTACCGGGACTAGATAGTCGCGAGCAGTACTTC.

This chain links TRBV2 with TRBJ2-1; 12 bases match TRBD2. From germline, CDR1 is SNHLY and CDR2 FYNNEI. The CDR3 contains 15 residues. V dropped 3 bases and J dropped 6; count of bases not matched to a gene: 3. The CDR3 sequence: CASSEASGRANEQFF. As DNA, the CDR3 is TGTGCCAGCAGTGAGGCTAGCGGGAGGGCCAATGAGCAGTTCTTC. The full variable domain, completed using reference TRBV2 and TRBJ2-1, is EPEVTQTPSHQVTQMGQEVILRCVPISNHLYFYWYRQILGQKVEFLVSFYNNEISEKSEIFDDQFSVERPDGSNFTLKIRSTKLEDSAMYFCASSEASGRANEQFFGPGTRLTVL.

The rearrangement uses TRBV6-5 and TRBJ1-2, with D unresolved. Germline CDR1 is MNHEY and CDR2 is SVGAGI. This CDR3 comprises 13 residues. The V gene lost 7 bases and the J gene lost 7 bases, with 16 bases spanning the gap. CDR3 amino acids: CASILLVGFGYTF. CDR3 bases: TGTGCCAGCATTCTCCTCGTGGGGTTTGGCTACACCTTC.

The chain couples TRBV5-1 to TRBJ1-3, with 7 nucleotides matching TRBD1. The CDR3 runs to 16 residues. V dropped 5 bases and J dropped 0; count of bases not matched to a gene: 8. Germline lookup yields CDR1 SGHRS and CDR2 YFSETQ. The CDR3 sequence is CASRFAPGGSGNTIYF. DNA for the CDR3: TGCGCCAGCAGATTCGCCCCAGGGGGCTCTGGAAACACCATATATTTT. The full variable domain, its missing parts supplied by reference TRBV5-1 and TRBJ1-3, is KAGVTQTPRYLIKTRGQQVTLSCSPISGHRSVSWYQQTPGQGLQFLFEYFSETQRNKGNFPGRFSGRQFSNSRSEMNVSTLELGDSALYLCASRFAPGGSGNTIYFGEGSWLTVV.

V is TRBV2 and J is TRBJ2-2, with a possible D match to TRBD1 (6 bases). Germline CDR1 SNHLY, CDR2 FYNNEI. This CDR3 has 16 residues. V was pared by 4 bases and J by 6 bases, with 18 bases between. This chain's CDR3 is CASSARAQGNAGELFF. The CDR3 DNA follows: TGTGCCAGCAGTGCTCGAGCACAGGGTAACGCCGGGGAGCTGTTTTTT.

This clone was counted a few times. This chain connects TRBV7-9 to TRBJ2-3, with a possible D match to TRBD1 (7 bases). CDR1 and CDR2 (germline): SEHNR, FQNEAQ (reference sequence). V lost 4 bases and J 4 bases, leaving 12 bases between the germline ends. This CDR3 region has 14 residues. The DNA for the CDR3 is TGTGCCAGCAGCTCCAGGGGGGTGGCAGATACGCAGTATTTT. This sequence encodes CASSSRGVADTQYF.

The rearrangement links TRBV2 to TRBJ1-6; D not resolved. Germline V CDR1 and CDR2: SNHLY, FYNNEI. CDR3 length: 13 amino acids. The germline V and J ends were trimmed by 3 bases and 9 bases, with 9 bases remaining between them. The CDR3 protein is CASSDGGGSPLHF. CDR3 in DNA: TGTGCCAGCAGTGACGGCGGAGGTTCACCCCTCCACTTT.

The chain has TRBV29-1 and TRBJ2-7; TRBD2 is a possible D gene (7 bases). CDR3 length equals 15 residues. V was pared by 2 bases and J by 5 bases, with 19 bases between. Germline values: CDR1 SQVTM, CDR2 ANQGSEA. This chain's CDR3 is CSVEIGGAADDEQYF. CDR3 nucleotide sequence: TGCAGCGTTGAAATTGGGGGGGCGGCGGACGACGAGCAGTACTTC.

This clone appeared a single time. This chain joins TRBV5-5 and TRBJ2-5; TRBD1 might be the D (5 bases). The CDR3 length is 15 residues. V was trimmed by 1 base and J by 1 base, leaving 11 bases between them. The germline V gene encodes CDR1 SGHKS and CDR2 YYEKEE (reference sequence). CDR3 in DNA: TGTGCCAGCAGCTTGCCCGGAAGGGGCCAAGAGACCCAGTACTTC. It is translated as CASSLPGRGQETQYF. Drawing the rest from reference TRBV5-5 and TRBJ2-5, the complete variable domain is DAGVTQSPTHLIKTRGQQVTLRCSPISGHKSVSWYQQVLGQGPQFIFQYYEKEERGRGNFPDRFSARQFPNYSSELNVNALLLGDSALYLCASSLPGRGQETQYFGPGTRLLVL.

As DNA, the CDR3 is TGTGCCAGCAGCTTAGTTGACAGGGGCGGGGAGACCCAGTACTTC. Translation gives CASSLVDRGGETQYF. The chain combines TRBV7-8 with TRBJ2-5, with TRBD1 identical over 8 bases. The junction had 6 bases not matched to a gene; V was cut back by 1 base and J by 5 bases. Germline loops: CDR1 SGHVS, CDR2 FQNEAQ. This CDR3 region has 15 residues.

This clone was counted once. This chain uses TRBV18 with TRBJ1-1; D possibly corresponds to TRBD1 (5 bases). Per germline, CDR1 KGHSH and CDR2 LQKENI. This CDR3 comprises 16 residues. The V end lost 1 base, the J end lost 1 base, and 13 bases lay between the germline ends. CDR3 region: CASSPRLSDRNTEAFF. CDR3 DNA: TGTGCCAGCTCACCACGATTATCAGACAGGAACACTGAAGCTTTCTTT.

The chain couples TRBV6-5 to TRBJ1-1; D gene ambiguous. Trimming removed 6 bases from V and 1 base from J, with 12 bases in between. CDR3 length equals 14 residues. Looked up from germline, CDR1 is MNHEY and CDR2 is SVGAGI. The CDR3 DNA is TGTGCCAGCAGCCCAATGGGCCGGAACACTGAAGCTTTCTTT. Protein sequence: CASSPMGRNTEAFF.

J is TRBJ2-1 and V is TRBV13; 7 positions agree with TRBD2. The CDR3 is 16 residues long. The V and J ends lost 3 bases and 6 bases, in that order; junction bases with no gene match: 11. The germline CDR1 and CDR2 sequences are PRHDT and FYEKMQ (reference sequence). The CDR3 loop is CASSFPSGTKANEQFF. The CDR3 DNA follows: TGTGCCAGCAGCTTCCCCAGCGGGACTAAAGCCAATGAGCAGTTCTTC.

This sequence joins TRBV2 and TRBJ2-2; a weak D match, TRBD1 (5 bases). The CDR3 consists of 13 residues. Germline lookup yields CDR1 SNHLY and CDR2 FYNNEI. V lost 6 bases to trimming and J lost 2 bases, with 7 bases between them. In DNA form, the CDR3 reads TGTGCCAGCAGGGACATAAACACCGGGGAGCTGTTTTTT. The encoded protein is CASRDINTGELFF. Using reference TRBV2 and TRBJ2-2 for the parts outside the CDR3, the full variable domain is EPEVTQTPSHQVTQMGQEVILRCVPISNHLYFYWYRQILGQKVEFLVSFYNNEISEKSEIFDDQFSVERPDGSNFTLKIRSTKLEDSAMYFCASRDINTGELFFGEGSRLTVL.

The chain has TRBV6-5 and TRBJ1-4; 8 bases are a match to TRBD1. The CDR3 consists of 14 residues. CDR1 is MNHEY, CDR2 SVGAGI, per germline. J gave up 5 bases and V 6 bases, and 5 bases lay outside the gene matches. The chain's CDR3 is CASRPGGENEKLFF. DNA of the CDR3: TGTGCCAGCAGGCCAGGGGGCGAAAATGAAAAACTGTTTTTT.

V usage is TRBV7-2 and J usage is TRBJ2-5, with TRBD1 matching over 8 bases. The CDR3 has 15 residues. Unmatched junction bases numbered 10, after V lost 5 bases and J lost 5 bases. Germline values: CDR1 SGHTA, CDR2 FQGNSA. CDR3 nucleotides: TGTGCCAGCAGCACACAGGGGGGTCCTCGGGAGACCCAGTACTTC. This sequence encodes CASSTQGGPRETQYF.

This clone came up a few times. The J gene is TRBJ1-2, the V gene TRBV12-5, with D possibly being TRBD1 (5 bases). The CDR3 covers 13 residues. V lost 6 bases to trimming and J lost 7 bases, with 15 bases between them. CDR1 and CDR2 from the germline V gene are LGHNT and FRNRAP. CDR3 amino acids: CASGPGSGGGYTF. The CDR3 DNA reads TGTGCTAGTGGGCCTGGGTCGGGGGGTGGCTACACCTTC.